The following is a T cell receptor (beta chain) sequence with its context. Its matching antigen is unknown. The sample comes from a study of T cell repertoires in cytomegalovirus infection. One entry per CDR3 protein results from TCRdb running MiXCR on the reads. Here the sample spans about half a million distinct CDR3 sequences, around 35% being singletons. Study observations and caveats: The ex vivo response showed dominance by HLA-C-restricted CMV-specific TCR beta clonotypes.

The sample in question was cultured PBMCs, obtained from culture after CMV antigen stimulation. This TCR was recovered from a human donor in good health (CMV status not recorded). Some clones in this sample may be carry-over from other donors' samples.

The DNA of the CDR3 is TGTGCCAGCAATACAGATGGGGGCTCTGGAAACACCATATATTTT. It specifies CASNTDGGSGNTIYF. The rearrangement joins TRBV6-1 to TRBJ1-3, with D tentatively TRBD1 (5 bases). The germline CDR1 and CDR2 sequences are MNHNS and SASEGT. This CDR3 contains 15 residues. V was trimmed by 7 bases and J by 0 bases, leaving 13 bases between them.